This entry lists 19 T cell receptor beta chains sequenced from one sample in a study of Ad26.COV2.S vaccination and SARS-CoV-2 variants. As for treatment: roughly 18 received Ad26.COV2.S at low or high dose, single or two shots; roughly five received placebo; per-sample allocation not given. Sampling was performed 63 days after the first vaccine or placebo injection. Produced via immunoSEQ multiplex PCR; TCRdb's table is partial and in-frame only. This sample has about 410,000 clones, with about 85% found just once. Sequencing used peripheral blood, obtained in a trial of Ad26.COV2.S vaccine versus placebo. These receptors were obtained from a person aged 18 to 65 who received the Ad26.COV2.S COVID-19 vaccine or a placebo.

This chain joins TRBV12-3 or TRBV12-4 and TRBJ1-5, with D possibly matching TRBD1 (5 bases). The ends were cut back, 6 bases at V and 2 bases at J, with 8 bases in the middle. This CDR3 has 13 amino acids. The CDR3 DNA is TGTGCCAGCAGACAGGACGGCAATCAGCCCCAGCATTTT. It is translated as CASRQDGNQPQHF.

The chain combines TRBV24-1 with TRBJ2-5, with 7 bases identical to TRBD1. This CDR3 spans 13 amino acids. Trimming at V came to 6 bases and at J to 5 bases, leaving 5 bases not matched to a gene. The germline V gene encodes CDR1 KGHDR and CDR2 SFDVKD. CDR3 amino acids: CATSTGVGETQYF. The DNA of the CDR3 is TGTGCCACCAGTACAGGGGTAGGGGAGACCCAGTACTTC.

This chain links TRBV29-1 with TRBJ2-7; the D gene is possibly TRBD1 (5 bases). V lost 6 bases and J lost 0, with 12 bases in between. CDR1 is SQVTM and CDR2 is ANQGSEA in the germline V gene. The CDR3 is made up of 13 amino acids. The CDR3 protein is CSVKRQLSYEQYF. The DNA of the CDR3 is TGCAGCGTAAAACGACAGCTCTCCTACGAGCAGTACTTC.

The chain employs TRBV7-9 and TRBJ1-2; D is undetermined. This CDR3 is 12 amino acids long. CDR1 is SEHNR and CDR2 is FQNEAQ in the germline V gene (reference sequence). V lost 5 bases and J lost 3, with 7 bases in between. CDR3 sequence reads: CASSQSDYGYTF. The DNA for the CDR3 is TGTGCCAGCAGCCAGAGTGACTATGGCTACACCTTC.

V gene TRBV7-6 combines with J gene TRBJ2-3; 8 bases match TRBD1. The V segment lost 1 base and the J segment 4 bases; nucleotides outside the gene matches: 7. In germline, CDR1 is SGHVS, CDR2 FNYEAQ. This CDR3 contains 16 residues. As DNA, the CDR3 is TGTGCCAGCAGCTTAGTTGTACAGGGGGGCGCAGATACGCAGTATTTT. It encodes CASSLVVQGGADTQYF. The full variable domain, in which reference TRBV7-6 and TRBJ2-3 provide the parts outside the CDR3, is GAGVSQSPRYKVTKRGQDVALRCDPISGHVSLYWYRQALGQGPEFLTYFNYEAQQDKSGLPNDRFSAERPEGSISTLTIQRTEQRDSAMYRCASSLVVQGGADTQYFGPGTRLTVL.

The rearrangement joins TRBV6-5 to TRBJ1-4; D gene uncertain. From germline, CDR1 is MNHEY and CDR2 SVGAGI. This CDR3 has 12 amino acids. Trimming removed 6 bases from V and 13 bases from J, with 15 bases in between. The CDR3 loop is CASRPFLGSLFF. The CDR3 DNA sequence: TGTGCCAGCAGGCCCTTTCTCGGGTCACTGTTTTTT.

The rearrangement joins TRBV27 to TRBJ2-3; D tentatively fits TRBD1 or TRBD2 (6 bases each). This CDR3 has 15 amino acids. The V and J ends lost 7 bases and 3 bases respectively, with 17 bases between them. Germline V gene sequence: CDR1 MNHEY, CDR2 SMNVEV (reference sequence). The CDR3 DNA reads TGTGCCAGCAAAGGGGGGCGGGACTCAACAGATACGCAGTATTTT. Amino acids: CASKGGRDSTDTQYF.

A few counts support this clone. The chain recombines TRBV12-3 or TRBV12-4 with TRBJ2-7; tentatively, D is TRBD1 (5 bases). The V end was cut by 8 bases, the J end by 6 bases, with 11 bases between. CDR3 length: 11 amino acids. CDR3 amino acids: CASSLQGEQYF. In nucleotides, the CDR3 is TGTGCCAGCTCACTCCAGGGCGAGCAGTACTTC.

This rearrangement joins TRBV7-9 to TRBJ1-2; the D is unclear. Between the trimmed V and J ends, which lost 5 bases and 0 bases, there was a span of 7 bases. Germline-derived CDR1 and CDR2 are SEHNR and FQNEAQ (reference sequence). The CDR3 extends over 13 amino acids. The CDR3 spells CASSPSTNYGYTF. CDR3 in DNA: TGTGCCAGCAGCCCAAGTACTAACTATGGCTACACCTTC.

This clone came up once. V and J are TRBV19 and TRBJ2-5; tentatively, D is TRBD1 (6 bases). CDR3 length: 15 amino acids. The germline gives CDR1 LNHDA, CDR2 SQIVND (reference sequence). The ends were cut back, 5 bases at V and 3 bases at J, with 16 bases in the middle. The CDR3 sequence is CASSQKGGSEETQYF. The CDR3 nucleotides are TGTGCCAGTAGTCAAAAAGGGGGTTCGGAAGAGACCCAGTACTTC.

The rearrangement links TRBV5-5 to TRBJ1-6, with D unclear. Germline CDR1 is SGHKS and CDR2 is YYEKEE (reference sequence). The CDR3 totals 15 residues. The V gene lost 0 bases and the J gene lost 3 bases, with 7 bases spanning the gap. The CDR3 sequence is CASSLAGGYNSPLHF. The CDR3 DNA is TGTGCCAGCAGCTTGGCGGGAGGCTATAATTCACCCCTCCACTTT.

V gene TRBV6-6 combines with J gene TRBJ1-5; no firm D call. Trimming left V 5 bases short and J 5 bases short, with 13 bases between. The CDR3 totals 14 residues. From germline, CDR1 is MNHNY and CDR2 SVGAGI (reference sequence). CDR3 in amino acids: CASSADGSYQPQHF. The CDR3 DNA is TGTGCCAGCAGTGCCGATGGTTCTTATCAGCCCCAGCATTTT.

The gene calls are TRBV9 and TRBJ1-1, with D possibly matching TRBD1 (6 bases). CDR1 SGDLS and CDR2 YYNGEE come from the germline V gene. This CDR3 has 16 residues. V shed 5 bases and J shed 6 bases, with 23 bases lying between them. CDR3 sequence (DNA): TGTGCCAGCAGGGCTCTCGGGGGGCCAAGTGGGTCTGAAGCTTTCTTT. Its protein is CASRALGGPSGSEAFF.

The genes are TRBV6-5 and TRBJ1-1; 9 bases are shared with TRBD1. This CDR3 is 14 amino acids long. V shed 5 bases, J shed 7 bases, and the junction held 8 bases outside the gene matches. Germline V CDR1 and CDR2: MNHEY, SVGAGI. DNA for the CDR3: TGTGCCAGCAGTCGGACAGGGGAGGGTTTTGAAGCTTTCTTT. It specifies CASSRTGEGFEAFF.

This clone was seen more than once but under ten times. The rearrangement uses TRBV11-2 and TRBJ1-2, with TRBD1 identical over 7 bases. J lost 8 bases, V lost 4 bases, and 10 bases had no gene match. This CDR3 has 14 amino acids. Per the germline V gene, CDR1 is SGHAT and CDR2 is FQNNGV. The CDR3 protein is CASSSIKRQGGYTF. CDR3 DNA: TGTGCCAGCAGCTCAATTAAAAGACAGGGCGGCTACACCTTC.

This clone was picked up one time. The chain combines TRBV6-5 with TRBJ1-1; D not resolved. Germline values: CDR1 MNHEY, CDR2 SVGAGI. Trimming left V 5 bases short and J 1 base short, with 8 bases between. This CDR3 has 13 residues. In nucleotides, the CDR3 is TGTGCCAGCAGTCAGGAATCGAACACTGAAGCTTTCTTT. Amino acids: CASSQESNTEAFF.

The rearrangement joins TRBV18 to TRBJ2-7, with a tentative D call TRBD1 (6 bases). The germline V and J ends were trimmed by 6 bases and 0 bases, with 12 bases remaining between them. CDR3 size: 14 residues. Germline-derived CDR1 and CDR2 are KGHSH and LQKENI. The CDR3 spells CASSGSDSSYEQYF. CDR3 coding DNA: TGTGCCAGCTCTGGTTCGGACAGCTCCTACGAGCAGTACTTC.

The J gene is TRBJ1-5, the V gene TRBV27; no clear D. This CDR3 has 15 residues. Looked up from germline, CDR1 is MNHEY and CDR2 is SMNVEV (reference sequence). The V end was cut by 10 bases, the J end by 4 bases, with 20 bases between. The CDR3 DNA reads as TGTGCCATCGGACGCCCGCTGGTAGGAAATCAGCCCCAGCATTTT. It translates to CAIGRPLVGNQPQHF.

The gene calls are TRBV12-3 or TRBV12-4 and TRBJ2-2; 8 bases fit TRBD2. Trimming cost V 4 bases and J 7 bases; bases outside gene matches: 2. This CDR3 has 13 amino acids. CDR3 residues: CASSSGTSGELFF. The CDR3 bases are TGTGCCAGCAGTTCCGGGACTAGCGGGGAGCTGTTTTTT.